The 28 T cell receptor beta chains given below trace back to one sample, sequenced in a study of blood T cell repertoires in COVID-19. Sequencing was performed with immunoSEQ multiplex PCR; in TCRdb, only in-frame clones are kept and a portion is missing. The data show fewer than 250,000 clones, about 83% seen once. Sequenced sample: peripheral blood. Receptor source: a middle-aged man with acute or convalescent COVID-19.

The J gene is TRBJ2-1, the V gene TRBV9; no reliable D call. The CDR3 is 14 residues long. The germline gives CDR1 SGDLS, CDR2 YYNGEE. V was trimmed by 2 bases and J by 2 bases, leaving 8 bases between them. CDR3: CASSVQVAYNEQFF. The CDR3 DNA is TGTGCCAGCAGCGTCCAGGTGGCCTACAATGAGCAGTTCTTC.

This clone appeared once. V is TRBV19 and J is TRBJ2-5, with TRBD2 matching 10 bases. J lost 4 bases, V lost 6 bases, and 2 bases had no gene match. There are 13 residues in the CDR3. The germline V gene has CDR1 LNHDA and CDR2 SQIVND (reference sequence). Here the CDR3 DNA reads TGTGCCAGTAGGCTAGCGGGAGTAGAGACCCAGTACTTC. Translating gives CASRLAGVETQYF. Full variable domain (missing parts from reference TRBV19 and TRBJ2-5): DGGITQSPKYLFRKEGQNVTLSCEQNLNHDAMYWYRQDPGQGLRLIYYSQIVNDFQKGDIAEGYSVSREKKESFPLTVTSAQKNPTAFYLCASRLAGVETQYFGPGTRLLVL.

This rearrangement joins TRBV6-2 or TRBV6-3 to TRBJ1-5, with TRBD1 as a possible D gene (6 bases). The CDR3 covers 14 residues. Germline V gives CDR1 MNHEY, CDR2 SVGEGT. Trimming removed 5 bases at V and 1 base at J, with 9 bases between. The CDR3 DNA is TGTGCCAGCAGTCCGGACAGCAGCAATCAGCCCCAGCATTTT. It specifies CASSPDSSNQPQHF.

There are a few counts of this clone. The CDR3: CASSHHRGTEAFF. In DNA form, the CDR3 reads TGTGCCAGCAGCCATCACAGGGGCACTGAAGCTTTCTTT. The genes are TRBV3-1 (or the pseudogene TRBV3-2) and TRBJ1-1; 7 positions match TRBD1. Per the germline V gene, CDR1 is LGHDT and CDR2 is YNNKEL (reference sequence). V trimming: 3 bases; J trimming: 4 bases; junction bases outside the gene matches: 2. This CDR3 spans 13 amino acids.

The CDR3 region is CASSEAGRILIVTDTQYF. In nucleotides, the CDR3 is TGTGCCAGCAGCGAAGCGGGACGGATACTTATAGTGACAGATACGCAGTATTTT. This sequence joins TRBV11-2 and TRBJ2-3; TRBD2 agrees at 7 bases. The CDR3 spans 18 residues. J gave up 3 bases and V 5 bases, and 17 bases lay outside the gene matches. Germline V CDR1 and CDR2: SGHAT, FQNNGV. The full variable domain, its missing parts supplied by reference TRBV11-2 and TRBJ2-3, is EAGVAQSPRYKIIEKRQSVAFWCNPISGHATLYWYQQILGQGPKLLIQFQNNGVVDDSQLPKDRFSAERLKGVDSTLKIQPAKLEDSAVYLCASSEAGRILIVTDTQYFGPGTRLTVL.

The chain has TRBV2 and TRBJ2-1; the D gene is possibly TRBD2 (6 bases). Looked up from germline, CDR1 is SNHLY and CDR2 is FYNNEI. V gave up 7 bases and J gave up 6 bases, with 13 bases separating them. This CDR3 spans 13 amino acids. Written as DNA, the CDR3 is TGTGCCAGCATCGTTAGCGGTAGCAATGAGCAGTTCTTC. It yields the protein CASIVSGSNEQFF.

This clone has just one count. The J gene is TRBJ1-1, the V gene TRBV9, with unresolved D. The CDR3 totals 15 residues. V shed 2 bases and J shed 0 bases, with 11 bases lying between them. The germline gives CDR1 SGDLS, CDR2 YYNGEE. This CDR3 reads CASSVTSLLNTEAFF. The CDR3 DNA sequence: TGTGCCAGCAGCGTCACTTCACTTTTGAACACTGAAGCTTTCTTT.

V gene TRBV7-9 combines with J gene TRBJ1-2, with a weak D call TRBD1 (6 bases). This CDR3 spans 13 amino acids. V lost 3 bases to trimming and J lost 7 bases, with 12 bases between them. The germline gives CDR1 SEHNR, CDR2 FQNEAQ (reference sequence). For the CDR3, the DNA is TGTGCCAGCAGCTTTCCGGACAGTCCTGGCTACACCTTC. This codes for CASSFPDSPGYTF.

The CDR3 DNA reads TGTGCCAGCAGCTTATACCCAGGGACAGCCGGAAACACCATATATTTT. Its translation is CASSLYPGTAGNTIYF. The V gene is TRBV11-2, the J gene TRBJ1-3, with TRBD1 matching over 7 bases. Germline lookup yields CDR1 SGHAT and CDR2 FQNNGV. The length of the CDR3 is 16 residues. V lost 2 bases to trimming and J lost 4 bases; unmatched junction nucleotides: 8.

The genes are TRBV10-2 and TRBJ1-5; maybe TRBD1 (5 bases). Germline V gives CDR1 WSHSY, CDR2 SAAADI. V lost 3 bases and J lost 2, with 8 bases in between. This CDR3 has 14 amino acids. DNA for the CDR3: TGCGCCAGCAGTGAAGGGGAGGGCAATCAGCCCCAGCATTTT. It translates to CASSEGEGNQPQHF.

The chain uses TRBV6-1 and TRBJ1-5, with D possibly matching TRBD1 (5 bases). The CDR3 is made up of 19 amino acids. V lost 1 base and J lost 0, with 19 bases in between. Germline-derived CDR1 and CDR2 are MNHNS and SASEGT. The CDR3 coding sequence is TGTGCCAGCAGTGAAGGGGTTATCGCTGGGGCAGGTAGCAATCAGCCCCAGCATTTT. Amino acid sequence: CASSEGVIAGAGSNQPQHF.

This chain links TRBV10-3 with TRBJ2-1, with TRBD2 identical over 8 bases. The V gene end was trimmed by 5 bases and the J gene end by 8 bases; junction bases not matched to a gene: 8. This CDR3 contains 14 residues. The germline CDR1 and CDR2 sequences are ENHRY and SYGVKD. CDR3 nucleotide sequence: TGTGCCATCAGTACCGGGACTAGTAAGTATGAGCAGTTCTTC. Translation: CAISTGTSKYEQFF.

The chain is built from TRBV9 and TRBJ2-3, with 7 bases that match TRBD2. CDR1 and CDR2 (germline): SGDLS, YYNGEE. This CDR3 spans 16 amino acids. The V gene end was trimmed by 0 bases and the J gene end by 4 bases; junction bases not matched to a gene: 8. For the CDR3, the DNA is TGTGCCAGCAGCGTAGCGGGGCGGGAGAGCTCAGATACGCAGTATTTT. Its translation: CASSVAGRESSDTQYF.

This chain uses TRBV19 with TRBJ2-2; TRBD1 might be the D (5 bases). The CDR3 covers 14 residues. V shed 4 bases and J shed 4 bases, with 10 bases lying between them. Germline V gene lookup returns CDR1 LNHDA and CDR2 SQIVND (reference sequence). Here the CDR3 reads CASSTWGGTGELFF. The CDR3 DNA sequence: TGTGCCAGTAGTACCTGGGGCGGCACCGGGGAGCTGTTTTTT.

This chain uses TRBV27 with TRBJ2-5; TRBD1 aligns across 9 bases. CDR3 size: 15 residues. Trimming took 6 bases from V and 2 from J; bases not matched to a gene: 7. Germline values: CDR1 MNHEY, CDR2 SMNVEV (reference sequence). The CDR3 DNA reads TGTGCCAGCAGATTACTCGGGACAGGGCAAGAGACCCAGTACTTC. Encoded protein: CASRLLGTGQETQYF.

V gene TRBV5-4 combines with J gene TRBJ2-5; D might be TRBD2 (5 bases). The CDR3 runs to 15 residues. The V and J ends lost 7 bases and 1 base respectively, with 17 bases between them. The germline V gene encodes CDR1 SGHNT and CDR2 YYREEE (reference sequence). The CDR3 sequence: CASRSGLESQETQYF. CDR3 bases: TGTGCCAGCCGAAGCGGACTGGAATCCCAAGAGACCCAGTACTTC.

This chain joins TRBV24-1 and TRBJ1-4, with 9 bases lining up with TRBD1. CDR3 length: 19 residues. V gave up 9 bases and J gave up 0 bases; unmatched junction bases: 16. Germline V CDR1 and CDR2: KGHDR, SFDVKD. In DNA, the CDR3 is TGTGCCACCCACCTGCCGGACAGGGGCCACTTTGCAACTAATGAAAAACTGTTTTTT. Its protein is CATHLPDRGHFATNEKLFF.

This chain connects TRBV11-3 to TRBJ2-3; TRBD1 is a possible D gene (6 bases). Per the germline V gene, CDR1 is SGHNT and CDR2 is YENEEA. The ends were cut back, 8 bases at V and 1 base at J, with 13 bases in the middle. This CDR3 comprises 14 residues. The CDR3: CASGYRDRTDTQYF. CDR3 coding DNA: TGTGCCAGCGGTTACAGGGATCGCACAGATACGCAGTATTTT.

CDR3 sequence (DNA): TGTGCCAGCAGCTTAACGGGAAGCGGGAAGGGACAAGAGACCCAGTACTTC. It yields the protein CASSLTGSGKGQETQYF. V usage is TRBV7-3 and J usage is TRBJ2-5; 7 positions agree with TRBD2. CDR3 length: 17 residues. J lost 2 bases, V lost 0 bases, and 9 bases had no gene match. The germline V gene encodes CDR1 SGHTA and CDR2 FQGTGA.

The chain links TRBV3-1 (or the pseudogene TRBV3-2) to TRBJ1-3; D gene unclear. The CDR3 is made up of 13 amino acids. CDR1 is LGHDT, CDR2 YNNKEL, per germline (reference sequence). The V end was cut by 0 bases, the J end by 7 bases, with 7 bases between. CDR3 nucleotide sequence: TGTGCCAGCAGCCAAGAGGGCTGGAACACCATATATTTT. Translated, it gives CASSQEGWNTIYF.

The gene calls are TRBV28 and TRBJ2-7, with a possible D match to TRBD1 (6 bases). The length of the CDR3 is 12 residues. V gave up 6 bases and J gave up 12 bases, with 18 bases separating them. Germline CDR1 MDHEN, CDR2 SYDVKM. The CDR3 nucleotides read TGTGCCAGCAGGCCCATCTCCCAGGGGATGTACTTC. Amino acids: CASRPISQGMYF.

A note on this clone: Mismatch with germline at one junction end may stem from a read error. The chain has TRBV7-7 and TRBJ2-2; the match to TRBD1 covers 7 bases. The CDR3 consists of 14 residues. Germline CDR1 SSHAT, CDR2 FNYEAQ (reference sequence). The CDR3 nucleotides are TGTGCTAGCAGCTTAGGACAGGAGATCGGGGAGCTGTTTTTT. Protein product: CASSLGQEIGELFF.

The CDR3 loop reads CASSVERGSDTGELFF. Here the CDR3 DNA reads TGTGCCAGCAGCGTGGAGCGGGGCTCGGACACCGGGGAGCTGTTTTTT. The rearrangement joins TRBV9 to TRBJ2-2; 7 nucleotides match TRBD2. Germline loops: CDR1 SGDLS, CDR2 YYNGEE. CDR3 length equals 16 residues. Losses at the gene ends were 2 bases for V and 3 bases for J; bases not matched to a gene: 7.

This chain connects TRBV24-1 to TRBJ2-5; 10 bases line up with TRBD2. V lost 0 bases to trimming and J lost 0 bases; unmatched junction nucleotides: 0. Germline-derived CDR1 and CDR2 are KGHDR and SFDVKD. This CDR3 is 16 amino acids long. Written as DNA, the CDR3 is TGTGCCACCAGTGATTTGGGACTAGCGGACCAAGAGACCCAGTACTTC. This codes for CATSDLGLADQETQYF.

This rearrangement joins TRBV6-6 to TRBJ2-7; tentative D call: TRBD2 (5 bases). Germline values: CDR1 MNHNY, CDR2 SVGAGI (reference sequence). This CDR3 has 15 amino acids. V was cut by 6 bases and J by 3 bases, with 18 bases left in between. This CDR3 reads CASSQNRGTNYEQYF. CDR3 nucleotide sequence: TGTGCCAGCAGCCAGAATCGGGGTACCAACTACGAGCAGTACTTC.

The rearrangement links TRBV7-6 to TRBJ1-4; 7 bases fit TRBD1. The CDR3 is 15 amino acids. Unmatched junction bases numbered 2, after V lost 3 bases and J lost 1 base. Germline CDR1 SGHVS, CDR2 FNYEAQ. CDR3 DNA: TGTGCCAGCAGCTTGCGACAGGGAACTAATGAAAAACTGTTTTTT. Translated: CASSLRQGTNEKLFF.

This clone was seen once. The chain employs TRBV28 and TRBJ1-2; 9 nucleotides align to TRBD1. The CDR3 is 17 amino acids. Germline values: CDR1 MDHEN, CDR2 SYDVKM. The trim removed 5 bases at V and 6 bases at J, leaving 16 bases unmatched. CDR3 in amino acids: CASSPMGQGTTVDGYTF. The CDR3 DNA reads TGTGCCAGCAGTCCCATGGGACAGGGAACAACTGTGGATGGCTACACCTTC.

The genes are TRBV7-8 and TRBJ2-7, with D tentatively TRBD2 (5 bases). V was trimmed by 5 bases and J by 6 bases, leaving 14 bases between them. CDR3 length equals 13 residues. The germline CDR1 and CDR2 sequences are SGHVS and FQNEAQ. The DNA for the CDR3 is TGTGCCAGCAGCGCCGGGATGGTTGGCGAGCAGTACTTC. Translation gives CASSAGMVGEQYF. Looking up the rest from reference TRBV7-8 and TRBJ2-7 gives the full variable domain: GAGVSQSPRYKVAKRGQDVALRCDPISGHVSLFWYQQALGQGPEFLTYFQNEAQLDKSGLPSDRFFAERPEGSVSTLKIQRTQQEDSAVYLCASSAGMVGEQYFGPGTRLTVT.